The next 10 T cell receptor beta chains were all read from a single sample in a study of CD8 T cells in Susac syndrome (dated by TCRdb to the late 2010s). The library was made by the immunoSEQ multiplex PCR assay. RNA was extracted using the RNeasy kit, and about 0.45 to 1 ug of the RNA was reverse transcribed with random hexamers. The public sequencing data were trimmed at Q25 with fastp and processed into clonotypes with MiXCR by TCRdb, which kept only in-frame beta chains. Every entry covers one CDR3 protein and lists the most common genes and DNA from its rows. The sample has 200,000 to 250,000 distinct CDR3 sequences on record, around 96% of them singletons. Together, the top ten hold around 0.099% of the sample. Sequencing input: CD4+ T cells from PBMCs. The receptors here all came from a human donor with multiple sclerosis.

The rearrangement joins TRBV5-1 to TRBJ2-3; 9 nucleotides agree with TRBD1. CDR1 is SGHRS and CDR2 is YFSETQ in the germline V gene. CDR3 length: 18 residues. With 5 bases clipped from V and 2 bases from J, the junction kept 15 bases outside the gene matches. Written as DNA, the CDR3 is TGCGCCAGCAGTTCCGGGACAGGGTATGGTGTAGCCACAGATACGCAGTATTTT. Residues: CASSSGTGYGVATDTQYF.

The rearrangement uses TRBV15 and TRBJ2-3, with D hard to call. This CDR3 region has 13 residues. The ends were cut back, 2 bases at V and 6 bases at J, with 9 bases in the middle. Germline CDR1 is LNHNV and CDR2 is YYDKDF (reference sequence). In DNA form, the CDR3 reads TGTGCCACCAGCAGAATGAGGCAGGATACGCAGTATTTT. Its protein is CATSRMRQDTQYF.

This chain uses TRBV5-1 with TRBJ2-5; a weak D match, TRBD2 (5 bases). Per germline, CDR1 SGHRS and CDR2 YFSETQ. Trimming shortened V by 4 bases and J by 3 bases, and 10 bases separated the two germline ends. This CDR3 is 13 amino acids long. The CDR3 coding sequence is TGCGCCAGCAGCCCCAGAGCGGAAGAGACCCAGTACTTC. Residues: CASSPRAEETQYF.

The CDR3 nucleotides are TGTGCCAGCAGCTTAGATGGGGGAGGGGAGTTCTTC. Translated: CASSLDGGGEFF. The genes are TRBV7-2 and TRBJ2-1, with 7 bases lining up with TRBD2. Germline CDR1 reads SGHTA; CDR2 reads FQGNSA. The CDR3 covers 12 residues. Germline trimming cut 1 base from V and 14 bases from J; bases unmatched to any gene: 5.

The J gene is TRBJ1-2, the V gene TRBV9; 10 bases align to TRBD1. This CDR3 contains 16 residues. The ends lost 6 bases at V and 7 bases at J; junction bases unmatched: 15. CDR1 and CDR2 (germline): SGDLS, YYNGEE. CDR3 coding DNA: TGTGCCAGCACTCAGAGCCCCGGGACAGGGGTCGGTGGCTACACCTTC. It codes for CASTQSPGTGVGGYTF.

The CDR3 loop is CASSLEAGRTDTQYF. The CDR3 nucleotides are TGCGCCAGCAGCTTGGAGGCAGGGAGGACAGATACGCAGTATTTT. The V gene is TRBV5-1, the J gene TRBJ2-3; D is possibly TRBD2 (6 bases). V dropped 0 bases and J dropped 3 bases, with 11 bases sitting between them. Germline V gene data show CDR1 as SGHRS and CDR2 as YFSETQ. This CDR3 spans 15 amino acids.

The rearrangement uses TRBV20-1 and TRBJ2-5, with TRBD2 matching over 10 bases. The CDR3 consists of 15 residues. J was trimmed by 4 bases and V by 2 bases; bases with no gene match: 7. The germline CDR1 and CDR2 sequences are DFQATT and SNEGSKA (reference sequence). The CDR3 coding sequence is TGCAGTGCTAGAAACGTAGCGGGAGGTGGAGAGACCCAGTACTTC. Encoded protein: CSARNVAGGGETQYF.

The V call is TRBV25-1, the J call TRBJ1-5; D is undetermined. Germline-derived CDR1 and CDR2 are MGHDK and SYGVNS. V lost 6 bases, J lost 3 bases, and 15 bases lay in between. The CDR3 extends over 15 amino acids. The CDR3 sequence: CASSPGGPSNQPQHF. The CDR3 DNA follows: TGTGCCAGCAGCCCAGGAGGCCCTTCCAATCAGCCCCAGCATTTT.

The V gene is TRBV27, the J gene TRBJ1-2, with D possibly TRBD1 on 6 matching bases. There are 16 residues in the CDR3. Germline CDR1 reads MNHEY; CDR2 reads SMNVEV (reference sequence). Trimming left V 0 bases short and J 9 bases short, with 20 bases between. In DNA form, the CDR3 reads TGTGCCAGCAGTTTATCTATTTCCAGGGGCCGGCGGAGCTACACCTTC. Its translation is CASSLSISRGRRSYTF.

The gene calls are TRBV29-1 and TRBJ1-1; no definite D call. Looked up from germline, CDR1 is SQVTM and CDR2 is ANQGSEA. Deletions cut 7 bases from V and 5 bases from J, with 8 bases between. CDR3 length: 10 residues. The CDR3 spells CSDGRTEAFF. DNA for the CDR3: TGCAGCGATGGGAGGACTGAAGCTTTCTTT.